The sequence of this TCR beta chain was determined in a study of PD-1 blockade in classical Hodgkin lymphoma. Germline values: CDR1 MNHEY, CDR2 SVGAGI. The CDR3 is 13 amino acids. V lost 5 bases, J lost 1 base, and 8 bases lay in between. Study findings and constraints: TCR diversity at baseline was reported to be reduced in newly diagnosed patients relative to healthy donors. Before treatment, complete responders showed about the same diversity as newly diagnosed patients. In CD4+ cells, TCR diversity went up significantly by C4D1, but in CD8+ cells it did not.

Only a few counts were recorded for this clone. Its antigen remains unidentified. Relapse was seen in all patients after autologous stem cell transplantation, and brentuximab vedotin exposure was variable. Produced via immunoSEQ multiplex PCR; TCRdb's table is partial and in-frame only. The table includes 120,000 to 150,000 clones, 78% detected once. Source: peripheral blood mononuclear cells (PBMCs), taken before the second cycle of nivolumab. V and J are TRBV6-5 and TRBJ2-5; D is unclear. The source of this sequence is a human donor with classical Hodgkin lymphoma. This chain's CDR3 is CASSQGRQETQYF. DNA for the CDR3: TGTGCCAGCAGTCAAGGACGCCAAGAGACCCAGTACTTC.